These T cell receptor beta chains were read from a single sample in a study of T cells in Graves' hyperthyroidism and ophthalmopathy. TCRdb itself ran the multiplex PCR reads through MiXCR, one entry per CDR3 protein. Of under 350,000 distinct CDR3 sequences listed, 17% are singletons. What was sequenced was blood. Receptors were obtained from a woman aged 55-70 years with Graves' ophthalmopathy. CDR3s include the opening cysteine and the closing phenylalanine or tryptophan. D genes are given only for firm matches. Clone size appears in some rows only: once, few, many, or a class for an expanded clone.

D gene: NA; clone size: many; CDR3 length: 13; V gene: TRBV28; J gene: TRBJ1-5; CDR3 protein: CASSTPRFSPQHF; CDR3 DNA: TGTGCCAGCAGTACCCCTAGATTCAGCCCCCAGCATTTT
D gene: NA; clone size: few; CDR3 length: 11; V gene: TRBV6-2/TRBV6-3; J gene: TRBJ2-5; CDR3 protein: CASSQVGAQYF; CDR3 DNA: TGTGCCAGCAGCCAGGTCGGGGCCCAGTACTTC
D gene: NA; clone size: many; CDR3 length: 13; V gene: TRBV18; J gene: TRBJ2-7; CDR3 protein: CASSPEVFYEQYF; CDR3 DNA: TGTGCCAGCTCACCAGAGGTTTTCTACGAGCAGTACTTC
D gene: NA; clone size: NA; CDR3 length: 15; V gene: TRBV10-3; J gene: TRBJ1-5; CDR3 protein: CAIPGSPWRNQPQHF; CDR3 DNA: TGTGCCATCCCTGGTTCTCCCTGGAGGAATCAGCCCCAGCATTTT
D gene: NA; clone size: many; CDR3 length: 13; V gene: TRBV12-3/TRBV12-4; J gene: TRBJ1-1; CDR3 protein: CASSLRRNTEAFF; CDR3 DNA: TGTGCCAGCAGTCTCCGCCGAAACACTGAAGCTTTCTTT
D gene: NA; clone size: NA; CDR3 length: 14; V gene: TRBV7-2; J gene: TRBJ1-2; CDR3 protein: CASSSPGGLYGYTF; CDR3 DNA: TGTGCCAGCAGCTCGCCCGGGGGTCTCTATGGCTACACCTTC
D gene: NA; clone size: NA; CDR3 length: 12; V gene: TRBV10-3; J gene: TRBJ1-3; CDR3 protein: CAIRGSGNTIYF; CDR3 DNA: TGTGCCATCAGAGGGTCTGGAAACACCATATATTTT
D gene: TRBD2; clone size: many; CDR3 length: 19; V gene: TRBV12-3/TRBV12-4; J gene: TRBJ2-3; CDR3 protein: CASSIHLPSGRWVTDTQYF; CDR3 DNA: TGTGCCAGCAGTATACACTTGCCTAGCGGGAGATGGGTCACAGATACGCAGTATTTT
D gene: NA; clone size: many; CDR3 length: 13; V gene: TRBV7-3; J gene: TRBJ2-7; CDR3 protein: CASSLTESYEQYF; CDR3 DNA: TGTGCCAGCAGCTTGACTGAGTCCTACGAGCAGTACTTC
D gene: NA; clone size: many; CDR3 length: 13; V gene: TRBV6-2/TRBV6-3; J gene: TRBJ2-7; CDR3 protein: CASSYDNLFEQYF; CDR3 DNA: TGTGCCAGCAGTTACGACAACTTGTTCGAGCAGTACTTC
D gene: NA; clone size: NA; CDR3 length: 15; V gene: TRBV5-1; J gene: TRBJ2-7; CDR3 protein: CASSLAAAFSYEQYF; CDR3 DNA: TGCGCCAGCAGCTTGGCGGCAGCTTTCTCCTACGAGCAGTACTTC
D gene: TRBD2; clone size: many; CDR3 length: 15; V gene: TRBV3-1; J gene: TRBJ2-7; CDR3 protein: CASSQRLAGPYEQYF; CDR3 DNA: TGTGCCAGCAGCCAGAGACTAGCGGGACCTTACGAGCAGTACTTC
D gene: TRBD1; clone size: NA; CDR3 length: 15; V gene: TRBV5-1; J gene: TRBJ1-2; CDR3 protein: CASSEWTGSNYGYTF; CDR3 DNA: TGCGCCAGCAGCGAGTGGACAGGCTCTAACTATGGCTACACCTTC
D gene: NA; clone size: many; CDR3 length: 12; V gene: TRBV29-1; J gene: TRBJ2-7; CDR3 protein: CSVLTDNYEQYF; CDR3 DNA: TGCAGCGTCCTGACGGACAACTACGAGCAGTACTTC
D gene: TRBD1; clone size: many; CDR3 length: 15; V gene: TRBV28; J gene: TRBJ2-5; CDR3 protein: CASSFFGQGQETQYF; CDR3 DNA: TGTGCCAGCAGTTTTTTCGGACAGGGTCAAGAGACCCAGTACTTC
D gene: NA; clone size: few; CDR3 length: 13; V gene: TRBV5-6; J gene: TRBJ2-5; CDR3 protein: CASSLAPSRTQYF; CDR3 DNA: TGTGCCAGCAGCTTGGCTCCGAGCAGGACCCAGTACTTC
D gene: NA; clone size: NA; CDR3 length: 16; V gene: TRBV5-6; J gene: TRBJ1-5; CDR3 protein: CASSRLQGNSNQPQHF; CDR3 DNA: TGTGCCAGCAGCAGATTACAGGGAAATAGCAATCAGCCCCAGCATTTT
D gene: NA; clone size: many; CDR3 length: 16; V gene: TRBV14; J gene: TRBJ1-1; CDR3 protein: CASRQTRVTGDTEAFF; CDR3 DNA: TGTGCCAGCAGGCAAACAAGGGTGACCGGAGACACTGAAGCTTTCTTT
D gene: NA; clone size: many; CDR3 length: 14; V gene: TRBV7-2; J gene: TRBJ1-1; CDR3 protein: CASSLLYVSTEAFF; CDR3 DNA: TGTGCCAGCAGCCTATTATATGTGTCCACTGAAGCTTTCTTT
D gene: TRBD1; clone size: NA; CDR3 length: 16; V gene: TRBV9; J gene: TRBJ2-5; CDR3 protein: CASSVAGTGFQETQYF; CDR3 DNA: TGTGCCAGCAGCGTAGCCGGGACAGGGTTCCAAGAGACCCAGTACTTC
D gene: TRBD1; clone size: NA; CDR3 length: 16; V gene: TRBV9; J gene: TRBJ2-1; CDR3 protein: CASSLTQGANIHEQFF; CDR3 DNA: TGTGCCAGCAGCTTGACCCAGGGGGCGAATATCCATGAGCAGTTCTTC
D gene: TRBD1; clone size: many; CDR3 length: 14; V gene: TRBV6-2/TRBV6-3; J gene: TRBJ2-1; CDR3 protein: CASRRTGGLSEQFF; CDR3 DNA: TGTGCCAGCAGGCGGACAGGGGGTCTGAGTGAGCAGTTCTTC
D gene: NA; clone size: NA; CDR3 length: 13; V gene: TRBV6-1; J gene: TRBJ1-5; CDR3 protein: CASRSVFGQPQHF; CDR3 DNA: TGTGCCTCCAGGTCGGTGTTTGGTCAGCCCCAGCATTTT
D gene: TRBD1; clone size: NA; CDR3 length: 15; V gene: TRBV4-1; J gene: TRBJ1-1; CDR3 protein: CASSQMDRENTEAFF; CDR3 DNA: TGCGCCAGCAGCCAGATGGACAGGGAGAACACTGAAGCTTTCTTT
D gene: TRBD1; clone size: once; CDR3 length: 13; V gene: TRBV28; J gene: TRBJ1-2; CDR3 protein: CASSLTGGNGYTF; CDR3 DNA: TGTGCCAGCAGTTTAACAGGGGGAAATGGCTACACCTTC
D gene: NA; clone size: few; CDR3 length: 18; V gene: TRBV14; J gene: TRBJ2-2; CDR3 protein: CASSRYRRGSLNTGELFF; CDR3 DNA: TGTGCCAGCAGCCGATACCGGAGGGGTAGCCTGAACACCGGGGAGCTGTTTTTT
D gene: TRBD2; clone size: many; CDR3 length: 16; V gene: TRBV27; J gene: TRBJ2-1; CDR3 protein: CASSSHGTSAYNEQFF; CDR3 DNA: TGTGCCAGCAGTTCGCACGGGACTAGCGCCTACAATGAGCAGTTCTTC
D gene: TRBD1; clone size: NA; CDR3 length: 16; V gene: TRBV4-1; J gene: TRBJ1-4; CDR3 protein: CASSQEVGQPNEKLFF; CDR3 DNA: TGCGCCAGCAGCCAAGAGGTGGGACAGCCTAATGAAAAACTGTTTTTT
D gene: NA; clone size: once; CDR3 length: 15; V gene: TRBV6-2/TRBV6-3; J gene: TRBJ2-4; CDR3 protein: CASSYSSEAKNIQYF; CDR3 DNA: TGTGCCAGCAGTTACTCATCGGAAGCCAAAAACATTCAGTACTTC
D gene: NA; clone size: NA; CDR3 length: 13; V gene: TRBV20-1; J gene: TRBJ2-5; CDR3 protein: CSANLGWEETQYF; CDR3 DNA: TGCAGTGCTAACTTAGGGTGGGAAGAGACCCAGTACTTC
D gene: TRBD2; clone size: few; CDR3 length: 15; V gene: TRBV29-1; J gene: TRBJ2-3; CDR3 protein: CSVDPTSGSTDTQYF; CDR3 DNA: TGCAGCGTTGACCCGACTAGCGGTAGCACAGATACGCAGTATTTT
D gene: TRBD1; clone size: many; CDR3 length: 19; V gene: TRBV6-1; J gene: TRBJ1-3; CDR3 protein: CASSAKLTGFILSGNTIYF; CDR3 DNA: TGTGCCAGCAGTGCGAAGTTGACAGGGTTTATCCTCTCTGGAAACACCATATATTTT
D gene: NA; clone size: many; CDR3 length: 14; V gene: TRBV6-2/TRBV6-3; J gene: TRBJ1-5; CDR3 protein: CASRDLGAGQPQHF; CDR3 DNA: TGTGCCAGCAGAGATCTCGGGGCTGGGCAGCCCCAGCATTTT
D gene: NA; clone size: many; CDR3 length: 13; V gene: TRBV20-1; J gene: TRBJ1-4; CDR3 protein: CSAGSGWGEKLFF; CDR3 DNA: TGCAGTGCAGGCTCAGGGTGGGGTGAAAAACTGTTTTTT
D gene: NA; clone size: once; CDR3 length: 14; V gene: TRBV12-3/TRBV12-4; J gene: TRBJ1-4; CDR3 protein: CASSRFGDGEKLFF; CDR3 DNA: TGTGCCAGCAGTCGCTTTGGGGACGGGGAAAAACTGTTTTTT
D gene: NA; clone size: few; CDR3 length: 15; V gene: TRBV29-1; J gene: TRBJ2-2; CDR3 protein: CSAKGGHANTGELFF; CDR3 DNA: TGCAGCGCTAAGGGGGGCCACGCGAACACCGGGGAGCTGTTTTTT
D gene: NA; clone size: many; CDR3 length: 14; V gene: TRBV7-2; J gene: TRBJ2-7; CDR3 protein: CASSLASRRNEQYF; CDR3 DNA: TGTGCCAGCAGCTTAGCGTCTAGGAGGAACGAGCAGTACTTC
D gene: NA; clone size: few; CDR3 length: 13; V gene: TRBV7-9; J gene: TRBJ2-6; CDR3 protein: CASSLAGTNVLTF; CDR3 DNA: TGTGCCAGCAGCTTAGCGGGTACCAACGTCCTGACTTTC
D gene: NA; clone size: few; CDR3 length: 18; V gene: TRBV10-3; J gene: TRBJ2-1; CDR3 protein: CAISESIGRFSSYNEQFF; CDR3 DNA: TGTGCCATCAGTGAGTCGATCGGGCGGTTTTCCTCCTACAATGAGCAGTTCTTC
D gene: NA; clone size: few; CDR3 length: 12; V gene: TRBV7-2; J gene: TRBJ1-2; CDR3 protein: CASSLQARGYTF; CDR3 DNA: TGTGCCAGCAGCTTACAGGCCCGGGGCTACACCTTC
D gene: NA; clone size: NA; CDR3 length: 13; V gene: TRBV11-2; J gene: TRBJ2-1; CDR3 protein: CASSLDRSVEQFF; CDR3 DNA: TGTGCCAGCAGCTTAGACCGGAGCGTTGAGCAGTTCTTC
D gene: NA; clone size: few; CDR3 length: 15; V gene: TRBV18; J gene: TRBJ1-6; CDR3 protein: CASSPSGRDNSPLHF; CDR3 DNA: TGTGCCAGCTCACCATCGGGGAGGGATAATTCACCCCTCCACTTT
D gene: NA; clone size: many; CDR3 length: 13; V gene: TRBV6-2/TRBV6-3; J gene: TRBJ2-7; CDR3 protein: CASSYHGTYEQYF; CDR3 DNA: TGTGCCAGCAGTTACCACGGTACCTACGAGCAGTACTTC
D gene: NA; clone size: few; CDR3 length: 16; V gene: TRBV6-2/TRBV6-3; J gene: TRBJ2-5; CDR3 protein: CASNFKPGSPLETQYF; CDR3 DNA: TGTGCCAGCAATTTCAAACCGGGATCCCCTTTAGAGACCCAGTACTTC
D gene: NA; clone size: NA; CDR3 length: 15; V gene: TRBV2; J gene: TRBJ2-4; CDR3 protein: CASSDSARPKNIQYF; CDR3 DNA: TGTGCCAGCAGTGACTCTGCAAGACCCAAAAACATTCAGTACTTC
D gene: NA; clone size: few; CDR3 length: 17; V gene: TRBV19; J gene: TRBJ1-2; CDR3 protein: CASIQSWRMTPPSGYTF; CDR3 DNA: TGTGCCAGCATCCAATCGTGGCGGATGACCCCCCCAAGCGGCTACACCTTC
D gene: NA; clone size: many; CDR3 length: 16; V gene: TRBV30; J gene: TRBJ2-2; CDR3 protein: CAWSTAGGFNTGELFF; CDR3 DNA: TGTGCCTGGAGCACGGCTGGGGGATTCAACACCGGGGAGCTGTTTTTT
D gene: NA; clone size: few; CDR3 length: 15; V gene: TRBV6-1; J gene: TRBJ1-3; CDR3 protein: CASRRLATSGNTIYF; CDR3 DNA: TGTGCCAGCAGAAGACTTGCTACCTCTGGAAACACCATATATTTT
D gene: TRBD1; clone size: NA; CDR3 length: 16; V gene: TRBV6-1; J gene: TRBJ2-3; CDR3 protein: CASSRIPGQGTDTQYF; CDR3 DNA: TGTGCCAGCAGCCGAATCCCGGGACAGGGGACAGATACGCAGTATTTT
D gene: NA; clone size: many; CDR3 length: 17; V gene: TRBV6-1; J gene: TRBJ2-3; CDR3 protein: CASRRTRTGRTSDTQYF; CDR3 DNA: TGTGCCAGTCGCAGGACTCGCACGGGTCGGACCTCGGATACGCAGTATTTT
D gene: TRBD1; clone size: NA; CDR3 length: 14; V gene: TRBV18; J gene: TRBJ2-1; CDR3 protein: CASSLGQWANEQFF; CDR3 DNA: TGTGCCAGCTCACTGGGACAGTGGGCCAATGAGCAGTTCTTC